This record looks at one TCR beta chain sequence and its context. It lacks a known antigen. No base-level quality is on record; no much larger clone is a single base apart. To be included, a participant needed at least one PBMC sample from before ART initiation plus at least two post-ART samples. All participants with HIV were treated in the United States of America. Cryopreserved samples of about 0.9-11 million PBMC were thawed and washed before DNA extraction. At the time of the earliest PBMC sample for each participant with HIV, ages ranged from about 20 to 54 years. Per participant, PBMC samples came from 1-4 timepoints prior to ART initiation and 2-8 timepoints following ART initiation, for a median of 7 samples. For every participant, serial HIV viral load, CD4+ T-cell count, ART history and demographic data were obtained. Genomic DNA was extracted from unsorted PBMC with a Qiagen kit on a QIAcube, processed in batches of 12 samples.

The immunoSEQ hsTCRB v3.0 assay was used at survey level resolution to sequence the TRB variable region. The target sequencing depth for TRB was about 40,000-50,000 T-cell genomes per sample. Pooled TRB libraries were sequenced on an Illumina MiSeq with a v3 150-cycle kit. The paper's data handling went like this. Repertoire analysis ran in R within a reproducible Nextflow workflow covering QC, data transformation and analysis. Custom analyses were implemented in LymphoSeq2, an R package for AIRR-Seq data exploration. After excluding a handful of samples that yielded fewer than 5000 total TRB sequences, 150 to 200 HIV repertoires remained for analysis. Of the approximately 190 retained HIV repertoires, 59 were collected before and more than 120 after ART initiation. Each repertoire was downsampled to 5000 TRB nucleotide sequences, and summary statistics were averaged across 100 downsampling iterations. TRB sequences were retained for analysis only if CDR3 regions of at least seven amino acids were present. Diversity was assessed using a clonality score derived from Shannon entropy and using the Gini coefficient. In the repertoire networks, any two of the top 5000 CDR3 amino acid sequences were connected whenever the two sequences differed by an edit distance of one. Antigen specificity groups and MHC restriction were predicted for TRB CDR3 amino acid sequences with GLIPH2. To flag known CMV, EBV, HIV or tissue antigen associations, CDR3 amino acid sequences were matched against VDJdb and McPAS-TCR. Pre-ART, post-ART and control groups were compared with Wilcoxon signed-rank tests and Holm-Bonferroni correction. What TCRdb holds here is the immuneACCESS table cut down to in-frame rearrangements. Part of the clones is not present; checked against another copy, under half of the missing clones reflect an unresolved V gene, and the others are unexplained. The V and J calls and the clone size are those of that table, but D and trimming were determined from the DNA. The table for this sample lists about 10,000 clones; over 75% of them were counted only once. Around a sixth of the sample is held by the ten biggest clonotypes.

These data come from a study of long-term antiretroviral therapy in people with HIV (dated 2022 in TCRdb). About the study as a whole: The earliest samples were collected roughly a decade before the 2015 WHO recommendation for immediate ART, at a time when ART was usually postponed until CD4 counts fell. This retrospective serial study examined whether starting ART and sustained HIV suppression were associated with changes in the composition and diversity of the TRB repertoire in peripheral blood. The cohort contributed 150 to 200 cryopreserved PBMC samples from around 33 adults with confirmed HIV infection, collected serially over a mean of approximately six years (range 1-12). Of the roughly 30 participants with HIV, 10 to 11 were female. No cross-contamination during QIAcube processing was shown when test extractions of a monoclonal T-cell line were performed alongside about 30 polyclonal samples. Study-level results and caveats: Because PBMC availability was limited, only the TCR beta chain was sequenced, with no alpha chain pairing. Because cell numbers in pre-ART samples were limited, unsorted PBMC were profiled instead of sorted CD4+ and CD8+ T cells. The repertoire was dominated across all time points by expanded TRB clones identified before ART initiation, although this dominance was seen to fluctuate and to decrease in many PLHIV after ART. Inferences about post-ART repertoire changes are limited because no data were available on ART adherence, viral resistance or therapy changes. CDR3 length ranges in HIV repertoires were narrower than in controls, and network structure suggested an antigen-experienced repertoire with only a slight naive shift after ART. The samples were dated from 2004 to 2017, and the ART regimens that were used may be less effective than current ART regimens. A significant increase in TRB diversity was found to be associated with ART initiation, although TRB diversity was observed to remain significantly below that of transplant donor controls even after long-term ART.

The receptor was isolated from a man aged 40-49 years with HIV. Specimen: unsorted PBMCs, collected 0.7 years after starting antiretroviral therapy.

CDR3 loop: CASSSGLASRYYEQYF. The DNA reads TGCGCCAGCAGCTCAGGACTAGCGTCCCGTTACTACGAGCAGTACTTC. The rearrangement joined TRBV5-1 to TRBJ2-7, with 9 bases aligning to TRBD2. The germline V and J ends show losses of 3 bases and 3 bases respectively, and no gene match explains 10 bases of the junction. The germline V gene supplies CDR1 SGHRS and CDR2 YFSETQ. The CDR3 holds 16 amino acids from the cysteine to the phenylalanine. Left in the record is the CDR3 DNA by itself, 48 bases read in frame from the first base. Extended through the reference TRBV5-1 and TRBJ2-7 proteins, this CDR3 yields the full variable domain: KAGVTQTPRYLIKTRGQQVTLSCSPISGHRSVSWYQQTPGQGLQFLFEYFSETQRNKGNFPGRFSGRQFSNSRSEMNVSTLELGDSALYLCASSSGLASRYYEQYFGPGTRLTVT.